These 26 T cell receptor beta chains share one sample of origin, sequenced in a study of vaccination effects on CD4 cells after COVID-19. Using immunoSEQ multiplex PCR, the repertoire was profiled, and TCRdb retains in-frame clones only, with some absent. The sample shows roughly 34,000 clones, around 82% of them seen only once. Antigens for these TCRs are unknown. Sequencing was preceded by expansion of antigen-specific CD4+ T cells with viral peptide pools in the ViraFEST assay. Culture lasted roughly 9 days before CD4+ T cell isolation. Vaccine administered to participants consisted of two doses of either BNT162b2 or mRNA-1273. The sequencing here drew on CD4+ T cells from PBMCs cultured with HCoV-NL63 spike peptides, taken after COVID-19 vaccination. The receptors were gathered from a human donor who received a COVID-19 vaccine. Some clones in this sample may be carry-over from other donors' samples.

This clone was observed once. The rearrangement links TRBV5-1 to TRBJ1-4; TRBD1 is a possible D gene (5 bases). Germline V CDR1 and CDR2: SGHRS, YFSETQ. The length of the CDR3 is 15 residues. Trimming cost V 5 bases and J 0 bases, with 11 bases left between them. The CDR3 loop is CASRLQVATNEKLFF. DNA for the CDR3: TGCGCCAGCAGACTACAGGTAGCAACTAATGAAAAACTGTTTTTT.

V gene TRBV6-5 combines with J gene TRBJ2-1, with D hard to call. Trimming pared 7 bases from V and 4 bases from J, leaving 17 bases between. The CDR3 sequence is 15 residues long. CDR1 and CDR2 from the germline V gene are MNHEY and SVGAGI. The CDR3 reads CASTPVGVPYNEQFF. The CDR3 bases are TGTGCCAGCACCCCGGTTGGGGTACCGTACAATGAGCAGTTCTTC.

This clone was detected only a few times. CDR3 sequence: CASRPTWLDSPLHF. DNA for the CDR3: TGTGCCAGCAGACCTACCTGGCTCGATTCACCCCTCCACTTT. This chain links TRBV5-8 with TRBJ1-6; D is uncertain. Trimming took 5 bases from V and 8 from J, leaving 14 bases between them. The CDR3 consists of 14 residues. Germline V gene sequence: CDR1 SGHTS, CDR2 YDEGEE.

This rearrangement joins TRBV6-6 to TRBJ1-1; weak D call: TRBD1 (5 bases). This CDR3 spans 15 amino acids. Per germline, CDR1 MNHNY and CDR2 SVGAGI (reference sequence). V was clipped by 1 base and J by 1 base, with 10 bases between them. The CDR3 spells CASSYYSGRNTEAFF. The CDR3 nucleotides read TGTGCCAGCAGTTACTATTCAGGGCGGAACACTGAAGCTTTCTTT.

The chain couples TRBV18 to TRBJ1-1, with TRBD1 matching 7 bases. V lost 4 bases to trimming and J lost 1 base; unmatched junction nucleotides: 9. Germline lookup yields CDR1 KGHSH and CDR2 LQKENI. CDR3 size: 16 residues. The CDR3 DNA follows: TGTGCCAGCTCACTGTATGCCGGGACAGAGAACACTGAAGCTTTCTTT. The encoded protein is CASSLYAGTENTEAFF.

V gene TRBV6-5 combines with J gene TRBJ1-2; 7 bases line up with TRBD1. Trimming at V came to 7 bases and at J to 2 bases, leaving 7 bases not matched to a gene. CDR3 length: 14 residues. Germline-derived CDR1 and CDR2 are MNHEY and SVGAGI. The CDR3 is CASNRQGGNYGYTF. The DNA for the CDR3 is TGTGCCAGCAACCGACAGGGAGGCAACTATGGCTACACCTTC.

The chain uses TRBV5-3 and TRBJ2-7, with D maybe TRBD1 (5 bases). TRBV5-3 is an open reading frame whose function is uncertain. The CDR3 is 15 residues long. V was clipped by 0 bases and J by 2 bases, with 12 bases between them. The CDR3 DNA reads as TGTGCCAGAAGCTTGGTTCACGACAGAGCCTACGAGCAGTACGTC. Its protein is CARSLVHDRAYEQYV.

The chain is built from TRBV7-9 and TRBJ1-1; unclear D gene. The CDR3 runs to 10 residues. The germline CDR1 and CDR2 sequences are SEHNR and FQNEAQ (reference sequence). The V and J ends lost 5 bases and 7 bases respectively, with 5 bases between them. CDR3 in amino acids: CASSPSEAFF. The CDR3 region has the DNA TGTGCCAGCAGCCCAAGTGAAGCTTTCTTT.

This chain joins TRBV7-3 and TRBJ2-1, with TRBD2 identical over 9 bases. Trimming at V came to 5 bases and at J to 7 bases, leaving 12 bases not matched to a gene. Germline-derived CDR1 and CDR2 are SGHTA and FQGTGA. This CDR3 spans 16 amino acids. CDR3 DNA: TGTGCCAGCAGCCCCGGGGGTAGCGGGGGTAGGAATGAGCAGTTCTTC. Translated, it gives CASSPGGSGGRNEQFF.

This chain uses TRBV18 with TRBJ2-7; D might be TRBD1 (7 bases). The ends were cut back, 4 bases at V and 7 bases at J, with 17 bases in the middle. The length of the CDR3 is 14 residues. Germline V CDR1 and CDR2: KGHSH, LQKENI. As DNA, the CDR3 is TGTGCCAGCTCACGACAGGGAGCGGGTGGAGAGCAGTACGTC. Residues: CASSRQGAGGEQYV.

This chain joins TRBV6-1 and TRBJ2-7, with D unclear. The germline V and J ends were trimmed by 2 bases and 5 bases, with 25 bases remaining between them. CDR1 is MNHNS and CDR2 is SASEGT in the germline V gene. The CDR3 runs 18 residues. CDR3 region: CASSEWSRVLQLPDEQYV. The CDR3 DNA follows: TGTGCCAGCAGTGAATGGAGTCGGGTCTTACAGCTACCTGACGAGCAGTACGTC.

The chain joins TRBV25-1 to TRBJ2-1, with TRBD1 identical over 10 bases. V was clipped by 5 bases and J by 3 bases; unmatched bases: 1. Germline V gene lookup returns CDR1 MGHDK and CDR2 SYGVNS. This CDR3 is 14 amino acids long. DNA of the CDR3: TGTGCCAGCAGTAGGACAGGGGGCTACAATGAGCAGTTCTTC. It translates to CASSRTGGYNEQFF.

V and J are TRBV6-6 and TRBJ1-3; the match to TRBD1 covers 9 bases. J gave up 1 base and V 2 bases, and 3 bases lay outside the gene matches. The CDR3 runs to 16 residues. From germline, CDR1 is MNHNY and CDR2 SVGAGI (reference sequence). CDR3 amino acids: CASSYGTGFSGNTIYF. CDR3 nucleotide sequence: TGTGCCAGCAGTTACGGGACAGGGTTTTCTGGAAACACCATATATTTT.

This chain links TRBV18 with TRBJ1-5; D remains ambiguous. This CDR3 is 15 amino acids long. CDR1 and CDR2 from the germline V gene are KGHSH and LQKENI. V was shortened by 4 bases and J by 0 bases, with 10 bases between the two germline ends. DNA of the CDR3: TGTGCCAGCTCACGAGTAGGCAGTAGCAATCAGCCCCAGCATTTT. It is translated as CASSRVGSSNQPQHF.

This rearrangement joins TRBV29-1 to TRBJ2-1; no clear D gene. The V gene's germline CDR1 is SQVTM and CDR2 ANQGSEA. Between the trimmed V and J ends, which lost 5 bases and 7 bases, there was a span of 15 bases. CDR3 length equals 13 residues. The CDR3: CSVRAGRLNEQFF. The CDR3 DNA sequence: TGCAGCGTTCGGGCAGGCAGGTTAAATGAGCAGTTCTTC.

The rearrangement uses TRBV2 and TRBJ1-1; the match to TRBD1 covers 9 bases. This CDR3 spans 15 amino acids. The V segment lost 7 bases and the J segment 4 bases; nucleotides outside the gene matches: 10. The germline gives CDR1 SNHLY, CDR2 FYNNEI. The CDR3 DNA sequence: TGTGCCAGCATTCGAGGGACAGGGAGTGGCACTGAAGCTTTCTTT. Protein: CASIRGTGSGTEAFF.

In DNA form, the CDR3 reads TGTGCCAGCAGTGTTTATCAGGGGTCGGCAGATACGCAGTATTTT. Translation: CASSVYQGSADTQYF. The J gene is TRBJ2-3, the V gene TRBV2; TRBD1 is a possible D gene (6 bases). The CDR3 totals 15 residues. Trimming removed 4 bases from V and 4 bases from J, with 15 bases in between. Germline loops: CDR1 SNHLY, CDR2 FYNNEI.

The rearrangement joins TRBV7-2 to TRBJ2-1, with 9 bases identical to TRBD2. Germline CDR1 reads SGHTA; CDR2 reads FQGNSA. The CDR3 is 14 residues long. J was trimmed by 7 bases and V by 5 bases; bases with no gene match: 6. The CDR3 coding sequence is TGTGCCAGCAGCGGCGGGGGGGCGTATAATGAGCAGTTCTTC. Translation gives CASSGGGAYNEQFF.

This chain uses TRBV5-1 with TRBJ1-1, with no clear D. CDR1 is SGHRS and CDR2 is YFSETQ in the germline V gene. The CDR3 has 15 amino acids. Trimming took off 4 bases at V and 0 bases at J, with 13 bases between the two ends. CDR3 region: CASSPEKALNTEAFF. DNA for the CDR3: TGCGCCAGCAGCCCAGAAAAGGCATTGAACACTGAAGCTTTCTTT.

This clone has more than one count but fewer than ten. The V call is TRBV27, the J call TRBJ2-1; D could derive from TRBD1 or TRBD2 (5 bases each). Trimming removed 4 bases at V and 12 bases at J, with 16 bases between. Germline V gene data show CDR1 as MNHEY and CDR2 as SMNVEV (reference sequence). This CDR3 is 13 amino acids long. The CDR3 loop is CASSSGAGFRQFF. CDR3 DNA sequence: TGTGCCAGCAGTTCCGGGGCAGGGTTCAGGCAGTTCTTC.

In its sample, this clone was seen a few times. The chain is built from TRBV24-1 and TRBJ2-7, with D possibly being TRBD1 or TRBD2 (5 bases each). CDR1 is KGHDR and CDR2 is SFDVKD in the germline V gene. V lost 4 bases and J lost 4, with 10 bases in between. This CDR3 spans 13 amino acids. The CDR3 DNA is TGTGCCACCAGTGAGGGAGCAGGGTACGAGCAGTACGTC. As protein: CATSEGAGYEQYV.

The rearrangement links TRBV11-2 to TRBJ2-3; D is perhaps TRBD2 (5 bases). Between the trimmed V and J ends, which lost 1 base and 4 bases, there was a span of 6 bases. The germline V gene encodes CDR1 SGHAT and CDR2 FQNNGV. CDR3 length: 13 amino acids. In DNA form, the CDR3 reads TGTGCCAGCAGCTTAGGGGGAGCAGATACGCAGTATTTT. It yields the protein CASSLGGADTQYF.

This sequence joins TRBV7-2 and TRBJ1-5, with a possible D match to TRBD1 (6 bases). This CDR3 spans 16 amino acids. V was pared by 1 base and J by 1 base, with 11 bases between. Per the germline V gene, CDR1 is SGHTA and CDR2 is FQGNSA. As DNA, the CDR3 is TGTGCCAGCAGCTTAGTTCAACAGGGAAGCAATCAGCCCCAGCATTTT. Residues: CASSLVQQGSNQPQHF.

This chain links TRBV5-4 with TRBJ2-3; maybe TRBD2 (7 bases). The germline CDR1 and CDR2 sequences are SGHNT and YYREEE (reference sequence). Trimming stripped 0 bases from V and 4 bases from J, with 12 bases between. The CDR3 extends over 15 amino acids. CDR3 sequence (DNA): TGTGCCAGCAGCTTGGTGGGGGGGCGAGCAGATACGCAGTATTTT. It yields the protein CASSLVGGRADTQYF.

The chain couples TRBV5-1 to TRBJ2-2; D gene ambiguous. The CDR3 runs to 16 residues. Germline V gene data show CDR1 as SGHRS and CDR2 as YFSETQ. Trimming took 4 bases from V and 1 from J, leaving 14 bases between them. Here the CDR3 reads CASSLLSLGNTGELFF. The CDR3, as DNA: TGCGCCAGCAGCCTTCTAAGCCTAGGGAACACCGGGGAGCTGTTTTTT. The complete variable domain, with remaining parts taken from reference TRBV5-1 and TRBJ2-2, reads KAGVTQTPRYLIKTRGQQVTLSCSPISGHRSVSWYQQTPGQGLQFLFEYFSETQRNKGNFPGRFSGRQFSNSRSEMNVSTLELGDSALYLCASSLLSLGNTGELFFGEGSRLTVL.

V is TRBV28 and J is TRBJ1-2; D perhaps matches TRBD1 (5 bases). This CDR3 is 15 amino acids long. V gave up 3 bases and J gave up 6 bases, with 17 bases separating them. Germline assignment: CDR1 MDHEN and CDR2 SYDVKM. The CDR3 nucleotides read TGTGCCAGCAGTTTCATTGGCAGGACAAAGGATGGCTACACCTTC. It yields the protein CASSFIGRTKDGYTF.